This T cell receptor (beta chain) was profiled in a study of cytomegalovirus exposure and HLA in healthy donors. This clone was found once. 60 Vbeta and 13 Jbeta primers were used in PCR. TCRdb keeps only in-frame clones here, not all; method: immunoSEQ multiplex PCR. The sample holds about 220,000 clones, just over 75% seen once. The CDR3 spans 15 residues. Germline V lookup: CDR1 WSHSY, CDR2 SAAADI. The J segment lost 0 bases and the V segment lost 8 bases, leaving 8 bases of the junction unmatched. This clonotype originated in a man aged 18-30 years in good health and CMV-seronegative. This sequence joins TRBV10-2 and TRBJ2-3; 7 nucleotides match TRBD2. Sequenced: PBMCs. CDR3 protein: CASSSGQTSTDTQYF. CDR3 bases: TGCGCCAGCTCTAGCGGACAAACTAGCACAGATACGCAGTATTTT.